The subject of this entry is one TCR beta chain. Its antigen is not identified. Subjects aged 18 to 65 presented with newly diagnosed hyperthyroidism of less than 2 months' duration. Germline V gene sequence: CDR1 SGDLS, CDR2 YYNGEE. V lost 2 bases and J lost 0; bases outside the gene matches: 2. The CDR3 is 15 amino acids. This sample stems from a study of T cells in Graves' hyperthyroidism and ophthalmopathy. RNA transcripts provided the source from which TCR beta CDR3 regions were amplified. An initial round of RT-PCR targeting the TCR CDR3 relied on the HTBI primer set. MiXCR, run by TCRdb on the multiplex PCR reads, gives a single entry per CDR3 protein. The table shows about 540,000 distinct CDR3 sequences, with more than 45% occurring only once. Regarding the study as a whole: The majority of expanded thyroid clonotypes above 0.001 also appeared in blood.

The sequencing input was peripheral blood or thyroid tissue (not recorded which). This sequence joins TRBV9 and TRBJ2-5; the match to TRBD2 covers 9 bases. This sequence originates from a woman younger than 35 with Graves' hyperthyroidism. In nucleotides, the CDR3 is TGTGCCAGCAGCGTGCTAGCGGGAAACCAAGAGACCCAGTACTTC. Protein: CASSVLAGNQETQYF.